This T cell receptor beta chain was captured by sequencing in a study of T cell changes during pregnancy in multiple sclerosis. This CDR3 is 14 amino acids long. Assay used: immunoSEQ multiplex PCR; TCRdb lists only in-frame clones, some missing. The sample has about 94,000 clones; over 85% are singletons. Specimen: peripheral blood, collected after pregnancy. The chain carries TRBV12-1 and TRBJ2-5; the listed D gene, TRBD1, was not tested against the DNA. TRBV12-1 has pseudogene status. The source of this sequence is a female donor with multiple sclerosis, enrolled in a pregnancy study. The CDR3 loop reads CASSSSGPGETQYF. CDR3 bases: TGTGCCAGCAGCTCTTCAGGGCCGGGAGAGACCCAGTACTTC.